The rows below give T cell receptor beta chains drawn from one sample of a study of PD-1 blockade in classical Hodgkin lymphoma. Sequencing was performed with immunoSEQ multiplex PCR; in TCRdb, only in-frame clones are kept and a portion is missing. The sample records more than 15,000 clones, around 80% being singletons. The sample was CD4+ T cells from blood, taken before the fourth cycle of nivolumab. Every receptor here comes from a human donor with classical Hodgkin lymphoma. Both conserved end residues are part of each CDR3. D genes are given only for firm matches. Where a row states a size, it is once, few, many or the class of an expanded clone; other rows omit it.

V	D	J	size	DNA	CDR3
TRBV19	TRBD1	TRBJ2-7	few	TGTGCCAGTAGCTCCCCGGGACAGGGGGCGAGGGAGCAGTACTTC	CASSSPGQGAREQYF
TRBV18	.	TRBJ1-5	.	TGTGCCAGCTCAACAGGCGGGAATCAGCCCCAGCATTTT	CASSTGGNQPQHF
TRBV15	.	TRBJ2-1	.	TGTGCCACCAGCGCGCCCGGGACTCTACTAAGCTCCTACAATGAGCAGTTCTTC	CATSAPGTLLSSYNEQFF
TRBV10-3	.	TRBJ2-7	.	TGTGCCATCAGGGAGGGTCCTGGATGGGACGAGCAGTACTTC	CAIREGPGWDEQYF
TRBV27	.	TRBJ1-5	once	TGTGCCAGCAGGTACGGGGGCGGCAATCAGCCCCAGCATTTT	CASRYGGGNQPQHF
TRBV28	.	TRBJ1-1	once	TGTGCCAGCAGAACATCGGGTGAAGCTTTCTTT	CASRTSGEAFF
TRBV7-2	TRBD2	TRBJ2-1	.	TGTGCCAGCAGTCTTGTTAGCGGGAGGGCCATCTACAATGAGCAGTTCTTC	CASSLVSGRAIYNEQFF
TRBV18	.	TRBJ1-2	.	TGTGCCAGCTCACCCTCGACAGAATATGGCTACACCTTC	CASSPSTEYGYTF
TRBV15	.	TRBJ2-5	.	TGTGCCACCAGCAGAGAGGGGGCGCGGGAGACCCAGTACTTC	CATSREGARETQYF
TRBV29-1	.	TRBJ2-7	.	TGCAGCGCAAGGCCGGACCAGAGCTCCTACGAGCAGTACTTC	CSARPDQSSYEQYF
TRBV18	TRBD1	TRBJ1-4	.	TGTGCCAGCTCACCTCGGGGACAGGGGACTGAAAAACTGTTTTTT	CASSPRGQGTEKLFF
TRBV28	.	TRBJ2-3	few	TGTGCCAGCGGAATCAAGAGCCGCACAGATACGCAGTATTTT	CASGIKSRTDTQYF
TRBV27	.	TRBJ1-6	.	TGTGCCAGCAGTTTACTTCGTAATTCACCCCTCCACTTT	CASSLLRNSPLHF
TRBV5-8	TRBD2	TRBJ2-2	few	TGTGCCAGCAGCTTGCAGGGAGGGACCGGGGAGCTGTTTTTT	CASSLQGGTGELFF
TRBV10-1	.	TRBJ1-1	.	TGCGCCAGCAGTGATCGGGCAGGTTCCACTGAAGCTTTCTTT	CASSDRAGSTEAFF
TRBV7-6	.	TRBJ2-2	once	TGTGCCAGCAGCTTAGCCGACCCGAACACCGGGGAGCTGTTTTTT	CASSLADPNTGELFF
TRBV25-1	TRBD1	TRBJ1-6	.	TGTGCCAGCAGTGGGGACAGACAATATAATTCACCCCTCCACTTT	CASSGDRQYNSPLHF
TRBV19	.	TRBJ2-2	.	TGTGCCAGTAGTGGGCAGGGCCTCGGGGAGCTGTTTTTT	CASSGQGLGELFF
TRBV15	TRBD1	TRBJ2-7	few	TGTGCCACCAGAGGATCCGGGACAGGAAAAACCTACGAGCAGTACTTC	CATRGSGTGKTYEQYF
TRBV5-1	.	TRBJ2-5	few	TGCGCCAGCAGCTTGTTGCGGTACCAAGAGACCCAGTACTTC	CASSLLRYQETQYF
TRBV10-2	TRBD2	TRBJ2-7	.	TGCGCCAGCAGTGTGAGTGGCGGGACTAGCGGGAGAAGATCCTACGAGCAGTACTTC	CASSVSGGTSGRRSYEQYF
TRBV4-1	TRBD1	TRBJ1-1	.	TGCGCCAGCAGCCAAGCCTCGGCAGGGGGCACTGAAGCTTTCTTT	CASSQASAGGTEAFF
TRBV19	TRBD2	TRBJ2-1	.	TGTGCCAGTAGTAATAACAGGGCGACGGGACTAGCGGGAGGTGACGGGGCCGGGCAGTTCTTC	CASSNNRATGLAGGDGAGQFF
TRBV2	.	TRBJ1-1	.	TGTGCCAGCAGTGTGCTGACTGAAGCTTTCTTT	CASSVLTEAFF
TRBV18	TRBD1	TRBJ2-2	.	TGTGCCAGCTCGATACAGGGGGCGAGCACCGGGGAGCTGTTTTTT	CASSIQGASTGELFF
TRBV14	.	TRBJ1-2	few	TGTGCCAGCAGCCAAGATCCAGGCGCTAACTATGGCTACACCTTC	CASSQDPGANYGYTF
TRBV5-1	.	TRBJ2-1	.	TGCGCCAGCAGCTTGGCCAGGGCAGGGGATAGCTCCTACAATGAGCAGTTCTTC	CASSLARAGDSSYNEQFF
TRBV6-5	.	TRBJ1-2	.	TGTGCCAGCAGTTACGGTCAGGGTAGGAGCTACACCTTC	CASSYGQGRSYTF
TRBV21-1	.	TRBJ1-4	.	TGTGCCAGCAGCATAGACAGGGGGCGAAATGAAAAACTGTTTTTT	CASSIDRGRNEKLFF
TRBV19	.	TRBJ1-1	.	TGTGCCAGTAGTATTAACGCGAACACTGAAGCTTTCTTT	CASSINANTEAFF
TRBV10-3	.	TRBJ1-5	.	TGTGCCATCAGTGAGTCAGGGGGAAGTAGTCAGCCCCAGCATTTT	CAISESGGSSQPQHF
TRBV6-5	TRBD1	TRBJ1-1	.	TGTGCCAGCACCCACAGGGGGCAAACTGAAGCTTTCTTT	CASTHRGQTEAFF
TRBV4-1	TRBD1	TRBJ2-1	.	TGCGCCAGCAGCCACCCAGGGACAGGGAGCTACAATGAGCAGTTCTTC	CASSHPGTGSYNEQFF
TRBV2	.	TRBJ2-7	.	TGTGCCAGCAGTGAAGGGGTAGCCACCTACGAGCAGTACTTC	CASSEGVATYEQYF
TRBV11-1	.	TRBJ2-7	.	TGTGCCAGCAGCTTGGCCGGAGGGTTACTTCCCTACGAGCAGTACTTC	CASSLAGGLLPYEQYF
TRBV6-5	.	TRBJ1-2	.	TGTGCCAGCAGTTACTTTAGGTTGGAGGGCTACACCTTC	CASSYFRLEGYTF
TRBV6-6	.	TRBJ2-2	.	TGTGCCAGCAGAGGGGGGACTACGACCGGGGAGCTGTTTTTT	CASRGGTTTGELFF
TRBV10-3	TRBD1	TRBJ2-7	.	TGTGCCATCAGTGAACGGACAGGGTCCTACGAGCAGTACTTC	CAISERTGSYEQYF
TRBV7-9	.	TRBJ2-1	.	TGTGCCAGCAGCCCCGGGTTCGAGGGTATATACAATGAGCAGTTCTTC	CASSPGFEGIYNEQFF
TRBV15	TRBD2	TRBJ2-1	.	TGTGCCACCAGAACTGGGGGAGCGGGGGCGAATGAGCAGTTCTTC	CATRTGGAGANEQFF
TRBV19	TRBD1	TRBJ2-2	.	TGTGCCAGTGGGGACAGGGGGGGCACCGGGGAGCTGTTTTTT	CASGDRGGTGELFF
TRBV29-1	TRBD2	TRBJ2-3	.	TGCAGCGTTCCCACTAGCGGGAGGCGTACAGATACGCAGTATTTT	CSVPTSGRRTDTQYF
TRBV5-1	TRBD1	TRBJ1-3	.	TGCGCCAGCAGCTCCACAGGGGGGAACACCATATATTTT	CASSSTGGNTIYF
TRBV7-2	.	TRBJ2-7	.	TGTGCCAGCAGCTTAGATGTGGGGCGCTCCTACGAGCAGTACTTC	CASSLDVGRSYEQYF
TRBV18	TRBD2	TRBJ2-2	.	TGTGCCAGCTCACGGAATCCGAGCGGGGCCGGGGAGCTGTTTTTT	CASSRNPSGAGELFF